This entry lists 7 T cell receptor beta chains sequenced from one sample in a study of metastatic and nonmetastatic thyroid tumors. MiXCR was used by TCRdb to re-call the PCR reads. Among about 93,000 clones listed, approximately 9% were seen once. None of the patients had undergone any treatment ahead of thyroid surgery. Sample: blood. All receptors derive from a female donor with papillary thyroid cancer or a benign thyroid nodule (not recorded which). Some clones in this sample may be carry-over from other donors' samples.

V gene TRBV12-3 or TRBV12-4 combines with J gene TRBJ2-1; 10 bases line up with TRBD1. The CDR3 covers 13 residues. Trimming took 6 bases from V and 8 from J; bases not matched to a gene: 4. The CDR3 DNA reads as TGTGCCAGCAGCCTGGGACAGGGGTATGAGCAGTTCTTC. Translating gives CASSLGQGYEQFF.

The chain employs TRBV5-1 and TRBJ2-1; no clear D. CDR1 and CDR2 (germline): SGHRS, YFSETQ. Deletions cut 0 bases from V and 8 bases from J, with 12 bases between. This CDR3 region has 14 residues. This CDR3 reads CASSLGMELDEQFF. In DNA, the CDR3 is TGCGCCAGCAGCTTGGGTATGGAGTTGGATGAGCAGTTCTTC.

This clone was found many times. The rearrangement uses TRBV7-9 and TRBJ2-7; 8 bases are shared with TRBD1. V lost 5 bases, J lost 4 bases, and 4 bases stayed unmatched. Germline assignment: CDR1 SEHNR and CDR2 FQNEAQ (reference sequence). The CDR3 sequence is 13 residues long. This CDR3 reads CASSQDRAYEQYF. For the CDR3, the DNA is TGTGCCAGCAGCCAGGACAGGGCTTACGAGCAGTACTTC. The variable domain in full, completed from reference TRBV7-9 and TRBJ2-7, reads DTGVSQNPRHKITKRGQNVTFRCDPISEHNRLYWYRQTLGQGPEFLTYFQNEAQLEKSRLLSDRFSAERPKGSFSTLEIQRTEQGDSAMYLCASSQDRAYEQYFGPGTRLTVT.

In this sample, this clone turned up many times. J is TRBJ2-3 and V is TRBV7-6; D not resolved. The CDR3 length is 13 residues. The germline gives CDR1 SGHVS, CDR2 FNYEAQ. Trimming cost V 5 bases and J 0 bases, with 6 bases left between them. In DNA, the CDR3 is TGTGCCAGCAGCCAACGGAGCACAGATACGCAGTATTTT. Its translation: CASSQRSTDTQYF.

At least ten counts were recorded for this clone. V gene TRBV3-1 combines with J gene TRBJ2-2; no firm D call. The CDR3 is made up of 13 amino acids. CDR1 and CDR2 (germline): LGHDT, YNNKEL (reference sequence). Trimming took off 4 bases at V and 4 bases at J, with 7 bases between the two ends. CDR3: CASSPTVTGELFF. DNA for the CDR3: TGTGCCAGCAGCCCCACAGTCACCGGGGAGCTGTTTTTT.

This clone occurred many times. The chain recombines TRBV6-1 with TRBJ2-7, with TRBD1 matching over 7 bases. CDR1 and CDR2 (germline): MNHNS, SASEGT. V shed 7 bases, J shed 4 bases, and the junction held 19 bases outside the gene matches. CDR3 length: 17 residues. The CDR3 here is CASTDMTGPRGFYEQYF. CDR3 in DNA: TGTGCCAGCACCGACATGACAGGGCCACGCGGGTTTTACGAGCAGTACTTC.

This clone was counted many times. CDR3 loop: CASSVVPGEGGYTF. The CDR3 nucleotides are TGTGCCAGCAGCGTAGTTCCGGGGGAGGGTGGCTACACCTTC. J is TRBJ1-2 and V is TRBV9; a possible D gene is TRBD1 (5 bases). This CDR3 is built from 14 residues. The germline V gene has CDR1 SGDLS and CDR2 YYNGEE. V lost 0 bases and J 7 bases, leaving 13 bases between the germline ends.